These 10 T cell receptor beta chains share one sample of origin, sequenced in a study of blood T cells in healthy people across ages. A second PCR, run for roughly 7 to 12 cycles, used a sample-barcoded 5' primer plus a J-beta primer mix. One entry per CDR3 protein, called by TCRdb with MiXCR from the 5' RACE reads. The table includes 750,000 to 850,000 distinct CDR3 sequences, 20% to 25% detected once. These data were also filed under a second study, of T cells of mothers and their children.

The sample consisted of blood. These receptors were taken from a boy aged 5-17 years in good health.

The chain recombines TRBV4-1 with TRBJ2-1; D gene ambiguous. Germline V gives CDR1 MGHRA, CDR2 YSYEKL. This CDR3 comprises 14 residues. The germline V and J ends were trimmed by 2 bases and 8 bases, with 13 bases remaining between them. Here the CDR3 reads CASSQRLPTDEQFF. Here the CDR3 DNA reads TGCGCCAGCAGCCAAAGGTTACCCACCGATGAGCAGTTCTTC.

The table lists this clonotype with a few counts. The chain carries TRBV6-1 and TRBJ2-3, with D possibly being TRBD1 or TRBD2 (5 bases each). This CDR3 has 16 residues. Deletions cut 6 bases from V and 4 bases from J, with 20 bases between. CDR1 and CDR2 (germline): MNHNS, SASEGT. In DNA, the CDR3 is TGTGCCAGCAGAGAGGGGACCTCCTTAGATCCAGATACGCAGTATTTT. Translating it yields CASREGTSLDPDTQYF.

This clonotype was detected a few times. The chain employs TRBV12-3 or TRBV12-4 and TRBJ2-3; 7 positions match TRBD1. CDR3 length: 15 residues. V gave up 6 bases and J gave up 2 bases; unmatched junction bases: 8. DNA for the CDR3: TGTGCCAGCAGACAGACAGGGTTGAACACAGATACGCAGTATTTT. As protein: CASRQTGLNTDTQYF.

J is TRBJ2-1 and V is TRBV20-1; 13 bases line up with TRBD2. CDR1 DFQATT and CDR2 SNEGSKA come from the germline V gene (reference sequence). After removal of 6 bases from V and 4 bases from J, the junction contained 6 bases not matched to a gene. This CDR3 spans 15 amino acids. Here the CDR3 DNA reads TGCAGTGCCGAAGGACTAGCGGGAGTATACAATGAGCAGTTCTTC. Its translation: CSAEGLAGVYNEQFF.

The rearrangement links TRBV3-1 to TRBJ2-1; TRBD1 aligns across 8 bases. The DNA matches TRBJ2-7 better at its end, which makes the J call doubtful. The CDR3 totals 13 residues. Germline CDR1 is LGHDT and CDR2 is YNNKEL (reference sequence). The CDR3 region is CASSHDRGYEQYF. The CDR3 coding sequence is TGTGCCAGCAGCCACGACAGGGGCTACGAGCAGTACTTC.

The V call is TRBV29-1, the J call TRBJ1-1; D is uncertain. The germline V and J ends were trimmed by 7 bases and 4 bases, with 10 bases remaining between them. Germline V CDR1 and CDR2: SQVTM, ANQGSEA. This CDR3 is built from 11 residues. CDR3: CSGYRGTEAFF. The CDR3, as DNA: TGCAGCGGTTATCGGGGCACTGAAGCTTTCTTT.

The rearrangement links TRBV6-5 to TRBJ2-3; 12 nucleotides agree with TRBD2. With 2 bases clipped from V and 5 bases from J, the junction kept 8 bases outside the gene matches. Germline V gene lookup returns CDR1 MNHEY and CDR2 SVGAGI. CDR3 length equals 17 residues. This chain's CDR3 is CASSYTSGGNVRDTQYF. The CDR3 nucleotides are TGTGCCAGCAGTTACACTAGCGGGGGGAATGTTAGAGATACGCAGTATTTT.

The chain has TRBV7-6 and TRBJ2-5, with a weak D call TRBD2 (6 bases). With 1 base removed from V and 4 bases from J, the gap between germline ends came to 13 bases. CDR1 is SGHVS, CDR2 FNYEAQ, per germline. There are 15 residues in the CDR3. This CDR3 reads CASSLVAGSGETQYF. As DNA, the CDR3 is TGTGCCAGCAGCTTAGTGGCGGGATCGGGAGAGACCCAGTACTTC.

In its sample, this clonotype was seen many times. This chain uses TRBV15 with TRBJ2-3; 8 bases map to TRBD2. There are 17 residues in the CDR3. Germline-derived CDR1 and CDR2 are LNHNV and YYDKDF (reference sequence). V dropped 1 base and J dropped 1; count of bases not matched to a gene: 7. CDR3: CATSRALSGAGTDTQYF. CDR3 DNA: TGTGCCACCAGCAGAGCACTTAGCGGGGCCGGCACAGATACGCAGTATTTT.

This clonotype was observed a few times. The chain recombines TRBV29-1 with TRBJ2-1; either TRBD1 or TRBD2 may supply D (6 bases each). Looked up from germline, CDR1 is SQVTM and CDR2 is ANQGSEA. The CDR3 has 15 amino acids. With 7 bases removed from V and 0 bases from J, the gap between germline ends came to 16 bases. CDR3 amino acids: CSALGGTHSYNEQFF. For the CDR3, the DNA is TGCAGCGCCCTAGGCGGGACACACTCCTACAATGAGCAGTTCTTC.